Listed here is a single TCR beta chain. The antigen is unknown. The data were obtained in a study of PD-1 blockade in mismatch repair-deficient tumors. Whole-study results and caveats: Rapid post-treatment expansion, then contraction, generally preceding radiologic response, marked tumor-resident clones.

Some clones are missing from TCRdb's copy, which holds only in-frame ones; the method was immunoSEQ multiplex PCR. In the table there are 40,000 or so clones, 79% of which are singletons. The germline V gene has CDR1 ENHRY and CDR2 SYGVKD. The CDR3 extends over 13 amino acids. Trimming shortened V by 8 bases and J by 3 bases, and 12 bases separated the two germline ends. All patients were mismatch repair deficient, assessed by either PCR or immunohistochemistry. The receptor's source is an adult with mismatch repair-deficient cancer. The sample consisted of peripheral blood, taken 4 weeks after starting pembrolizumab. The V gene is TRBV10-3, the J gene TRBJ2-3; a possible D gene is TRBD2 (5 bases). The CDR3 nucleotides are TGTGCCATCCGAGCGGTGATAACAGATACGCAGTATTTT. Translation: CAIRAVITDTQYF.